A single sample gave rise to the 6 T cell receptor beta chains below, sequenced in a study of blood T cell repertoires in COVID-19 (dated by TCRdb to 2020 to 2021). Receptor libraries were prepared by the immunoSEQ multiplex PCR assay. In TCRdb, the immuneACCESS table is reduced to in-frame sequences with V and J assigned. These tables do not hold every clone; where another copy was compared, an unresolved V gene accounts for under half, and the others remain unexplained. The sample contains just over 650,000 clones, 85% to 90% of them found a single time. The top ten clonotypes cover under 0.3% of the sample. The material sequenced was peripheral blood. These receptors were taken from a woman younger than 35 with acute or convalescent COVID-19.

The chain recombines TRBV2 with TRBJ1-3; a possible D gene is TRBD1 (6 bases). The germline gives CDR1 SNHLY, CDR2 FYNNEI. V was clipped by 6 bases and J by 5 bases, with 14 bases between them. The CDR3 is 14 residues long. Here the CDR3 reads CASRRGGLRNTIYF. CDR3 bases: TGTGCCAGCAGGAGGGGGGGGCTTAGAAACACCATATATTTT.

A word on this clone: Other DNA sequences in this specimen translate into the identical CDR3. The rearrangement uses TRBV7-2 and TRBJ1-1; the D gene is possibly TRBD1 (5 bases). The V and J ends lost 1 base and 4 bases respectively, with 10 bases between them. CDR1 is SGHTA and CDR2 is FQGNSA in the germline V gene. CDR3 length equals 14 residues. Here the CDR3 DNA reads TGTGCCAGCAGCTTAGTGGGGGGATCCACTGAAGCTTTCTTT. Encoded protein: CASSLVGGSTEAFF.

The V gene is TRBV6-1, the J gene TRBJ2-7; TRBD1 matches 7 bases. Germline assignment: CDR1 MNHNS and CDR2 SASEGT. Trimming at V came to 2 bases and at J to 0 bases, leaving 4 bases not matched to a gene. CDR3 size: 15 residues. CDR3 bases: TGTGCCAGCAGTGAATGGCAGGGGGACTCCTACGAGCAGTACTTC. Amino acid sequence: CASSEWQGDSYEQYF.

The chain uses TRBV9 and TRBJ2-1; 10 positions agree with TRBD2. The CDR3 has 20 residues. The germline V gene has CDR1 SGDLS and CDR2 YYNGEE. The ends lost 0 bases at V and 3 bases at J; junction bases unmatched: 15. The CDR3 spells CASSVGISAGGPGRYNEQFF. In DNA, the CDR3 is TGTGCCAGCAGCGTAGGGATTTCAGCGGGGGGGCCGGGACGCTACAATGAGCAGTTCTTC.

In nucleotides, the CDR3 is TGTGCCAGTAGTATAACTCGGACAGGAATGAACACTGAAGCTTTCTTT. Amino acids: CASSITRTGMNTEAFF. V gene TRBV19 combines with J gene TRBJ1-1, with 7 bases lining up with TRBD1. The CDR3 covers 16 residues. V dropped 2 bases and J dropped 0; count of bases not matched to a gene: 6. From germline, CDR1 is LNHDA and CDR2 SQIVND (reference sequence).

This clone was detected once. The genes are TRBV24-1 and TRBJ2-1, with TRBD1 matching 8 bases. Germline assignment: CDR1 KGHDR and CDR2 SFDVKD. CDR3 length equals 16 residues. V trimming: 4 bases; J trimming: 2 bases; junction bases outside the gene matches: 6. The CDR3 loop is CATSDTPRGPYNEQFF. The DNA of the CDR3 is TGTGCCACCAGTGACACCCCCAGGGGGCCCTACAATGAGCAGTTCTTC.